The rows below give T cell receptor beta chains drawn from one sample of a study of T-cell reconstitution after alpha-beta-depleted transplantation in children. TCRdb processed the PCR reads anew with MiXCR; each CDR3 protein has one entry. The table has 780,000 or so distinct CDR3 sequences, roughly 15% seen once. The material was PBMCs, mostly from graft donor cells, obtained 360 days after TCRalphabeta/CD19-depleted stem cell transplant. These receptors originate from a male patient younger than 18 who had a stem cell transplant for acute lymphoblastic leukemia, so the T cells may come from the graft donor. Both conserved end residues are part of each CDR3. The D gene is left open where the match is weak. Size is stated for part of the rows, as once, few or many counts, or as a class when the clone is expanded.

j_call v_call clone_size d_call cdr3_nt cdr3_aa
TRBJ2-5 TRBV20-1 few NA TGCAGTGCTAGTAGGACAGGAGGGGGACAAGAGACCCAGTACTTC CSASRTGGGQETQYF
TRBJ2-1 TRBV6-5 few TRBD2 TGTGCCAGCAGTTACTCTAGCGGGGCATACAATGAGCAGTTCTTC CASSYSSGAYNEQFF
TRBJ2-2 TRBV29-1 NA NA TGCAGCGTTTTTGGGACATCCGGGGAGCTGTTTTTT CSVFGTSGELFF
TRBJ2-1 TRBV7-8 many NA TGTGCCAGCAGCTTAGGGGCGTGGGGTGGCAACCCGACCTACAATGAGCAGTTCTTC CASSLGAWGGNPTYNEQFF
TRBJ2-5 TRBV5-5 many TRBD1 TGTGCCAGCAGCACCGGGACAGCTGATCAAGAGACCCAGTACTTC CASSTGTADQETQYF
TRBJ2-1 TRBV6-5 few TRBD2 TGTGCCAGCAGTTATGCCCTAATAGCGGGAGGAGGGAGTGAGCAGTTCTTC CASSYALIAGGGSEQFF
TRBJ1-6 TRBV12-3/TRBV12-4 many NA TGTGCCAGCAGTTTCATTGAGGCTTCACCCCTCCACTTT CASSFIEASPLHF
TRBJ2-3 TRBV30 NA TRBD1 TGTGCCTCGGGGAGACAGGGTACAGATACGCAGTATTTT CASGRQGTDTQYF
TRBJ1-4 TRBV15 NA NA TGTGCCACCAGCAGAGAGAAAAGGAGCGGGCTGTTTTTT CATSREKRSGLFF
TRBJ2-5 TRBV21-1 few NA TGTGCCAGCAGCAAAGGAGAGACCCAGTACTTC CASSKGETQYF
TRBJ2-7 TRBV24-1 many NA TGTGCCACAATGGGAACGCCCGGACACGAGCAGTACTTC CATMGTPGHEQYF
TRBJ2-1 TRBV4-1 NA TRBD2 TGCGCCAGCAGCCGAGTGGGACTATACAATGAGCAGTTCTTC CASSRVGLYNEQFF
TRBJ2-3 TRBV12-3/TRBV12-4 few TRBD1 TGTGCCAGCAGTTTAGACAGGGGGCTTGATACGCAGTATTTT CASSLDRGLDTQYF
TRBJ2-2 TRBV6-5 few TRBD2 TGTGCCAGCAGTTCCAGACTAGCGGTGACGAACACCGGGGAGCTGTTTTTT CASSSRLAVTNTGELFF
TRBJ1-1 TRBV27 NA TRBD1 TGTGCCAGCAGCATTAGACAGGGGTGGTCGAACACTCAAGCTTTCTTT CASSIRQGWSNTQAFF
TRBJ1-5 TRBV15 few NA TGTGCCACCAGGTTACAGGGTTGGAATCAGCCCCAGCATTTT CATRLQGWNQPQHF
TRBJ2-3 TRBV24-1 few NA TGTGCCACCAGTGAGAGAACGGGGAGAGGACGCACAGATACGCAGTATTTT CATSERTGRGRTDTQYF